The 27 T cell receptor beta chains listed next were all sequenced from one sample in a study of blood T cell repertoires in COVID-19. Some clones are missing from TCRdb's copy, which holds only in-frame ones; the method was immunoSEQ multiplex PCR. The table has more than 200,000 clones, around 90% seen once; the top ten hold about 0.64%. The specimen was peripheral blood. Receptors were obtained from a human donor in a cohort sampled during active COVID-19.

The J gene is TRBJ2-7, the V gene TRBV6-2 or TRBV6-3; TRBD2 matches at 7 bases. The CDR3 totals 20 residues. V lost 2 bases and J lost 1; bases outside the gene matches: 20. CDR1 is MNHEY and CDR2 is SVGEGT in the germline V gene. The CDR3 region has the DNA TGTGCCAGCAGTTACCGGGGAGGGGAGGGGATCCTACCGGGATCCTACGAGCAGTACTTC. Its protein is CASSYRGGEGILPGSYEQYF.

The J gene is TRBJ1-1, the V gene TRBV3-1 (or the pseudogene TRBV3-2); 8 bases fit TRBD1. With V trimmed by 4 bases and J by 1 base, 5 bases remained unmatched. CDR1 is LGHDT, CDR2 YNNKEL, per germline (reference sequence). The CDR3 runs to 15 residues. The CDR3 DNA reads as TGTGCCAGCAGCCCCGGGACAGGAACGAACACTGAAGCTTTCTTT. Translation gives CASSPGTGTNTEAFF.

In DNA form, the CDR3 reads TGTGCCATCAGAGGAGGGGACTCGGCCCCTGAAGCTTTCTTT. This gives the protein CAIRGGDSAPEAFF. V is TRBV10-3 and J is TRBJ1-1, with a possible D match to TRBD1 (5 bases). CDR3 length: 14 amino acids. Germline CDR1 and CDR2: ENHRY and SYGVKD. V was clipped by 6 bases and J by 6 bases, with 17 bases between them.

V gene TRBV7-3 combines with J gene TRBJ2-2; no clear D. The CDR3 spans 15 residues. The V end was cut by 1 base, the J end by 3 bases, with 9 bases between. Germline CDR1 and CDR2: SGHTA and FQGTGA. The CDR3 nucleotides read TGTGCCAGCAGCTTAAATCCCAGTTACACCGGGGAGCTGTTTTTT. Its translation is CASSLNPSYTGELFF.

V and J are TRBV6-2 or TRBV6-3 and TRBJ2-1; TRBD2 matches at 9 bases. CDR1 MNHEY and CDR2 SVGEGT come from the germline V gene. Trimming removed 2 bases from V and 3 bases from J; junction bases left unmatched: 5. The CDR3 length is 16 residues. CDR3 coding DNA: TGTGCCAGCAGTTACGCGGGCGGGAGGGGCTACAATGAGCAGTTCTTC. This sequence encodes CASSYAGGRGYNEQFF.

The genes are TRBV7-9 and TRBJ1-2; 11 positions agree with TRBD1. The junction had 12 bases not matched to a gene; V was cut back by 10 bases and J by 5 bases. This CDR3 region has 15 residues. Per germline, CDR1 SEHNR and CDR2 FQNEAQ (reference sequence). This CDR3 is CATVRDRGLVYGYTF. CDR3 nucleotide sequence: TGTGCCACCGTCCGGGACAGGGGGTTGGTGTATGGCTACACCTTC.

The chain employs TRBV30 and TRBJ2-7, with a tentative D call TRBD2 (5 bases). The V gene lost 1 base and the J gene lost 3 bases, with 10 bases spanning the gap. The CDR3 is 13 residues long. CDR1 and CDR2 from the germline V gene are GTSNPN and SVGIG (reference sequence). CDR3 nucleotides: TGTGCCTGGAGTGGGACTTTTTACTACGAGCAGTACTTC. This sequence encodes CAWSGTFYYEQYF.

This chain connects TRBV28 to TRBJ1-2; tentative D call: TRBD1 (6 bases). Germline lookup yields CDR1 MDHEN and CDR2 SYDVKM. Trimming left V 3 bases short and J 6 bases short, with 11 bases between. The CDR3 length is 13 residues. In DNA form, the CDR3 reads TGTGCCAGCAGTTTTGCGGGGGCCAATGGCTACACCTTC. It encodes CASSFAGANGYTF.

J is TRBJ2-7 and V is TRBV6-6, with 11 bases matching TRBD1. This CDR3 spans 15 amino acids. Trimming cost V 2 bases and J 7 bases; bases outside gene matches: 7. Germline-derived CDR1 and CDR2 are MNHNY and SVGAGI (reference sequence). This chain's CDR3 is CASSYLGQGAGEQYF. The CDR3 nucleotides read TGTGCCAGCAGTTACCTAGGACAGGGGGCGGGAGAGCAGTACTTC.

The sample holds one count of this clone. The germline gene is not matched at one end of the junction; a read error may be the cause. In DNA form, the CDR3 reads TGTGCCGGGGGGAACTACCCTCCTTTC. Its translation is CAGGNYPPF. The J gene is TRBJ2-7, the V gene TRBV3-1 (or the pseudogene TRBV3-2); weak D call: TRBD2 (6 bases). The CDR3 length is 9 residues. Per the germline V gene, CDR1 is LGHDT and CDR2 is YNNKEL (reference sequence).

This chain links TRBV10-3 with TRBJ2-5, with 11 bases aligning to TRBD2. Germline CDR1 reads ENHRY; CDR2 reads SYGVKD. After removal of 6 bases from V and 2 bases from J, the junction contained 5 bases not matched to a gene. The CDR3 sequence is 15 residues long. This chain's CDR3 is CAISRLAGPQETQYF. CDR3 nucleotides: TGTGCCATCAGCCGACTAGCGGGGCCTCAAGAGACCCAGTACTTC.

The V call is TRBV29-1, the J call TRBJ1-3, with a tentative D call TRBD1 (6 bases). Germline V gives CDR1 SQVTM, CDR2 ANQGSEA. The CDR3 sequence is 14 residues long. Deletions cut 3 bases from V and 0 bases from J, with 9 bases between. The CDR3 DNA follows: TGCAGCGTTGAGCAGGGGTTCTCTGGAAACACCATATATTTT. Its translation: CSVEQGFSGNTIYF.

The chain has TRBV19 and TRBJ2-5; 12 bases line up with TRBD2. The CDR3 spans 15 residues. The germline CDR1 and CDR2 sequences are LNHDA and SQIVND (reference sequence). V lost 6 bases to trimming and J lost 5 bases; unmatched junction nucleotides: 7. CDR3 residues: CASRSSGGAWETQYF. CDR3 nucleotide sequence: TGTGCCAGTAGATCTAGCGGGGGGGCCTGGGAGACCCAGTACTTC.

The chain carries TRBV6-7 and TRBJ2-1, with D possibly TRBD2 on 5 matching bases. Being an ORF, TRBV6-7 has a function that is uncertain. The CDR3 totals 14 residues. Trimming cost V 5 bases and J 7 bases, with 15 bases left between them. DNA of the CDR3: TGTGCCAGCAGTGCCCGGATAGCGTGGAATGAGCAGTTCTTC. Protein sequence: CASSARIAWNEQFF.

The V and J genes are TRBV10-3 and TRBJ1-2, with D hard to call. The CDR3 loop spans 12 amino acids. Between the trimmed V and J ends, which lost 5 bases and 2 bases, there was a span of 6 bases. Germline values: CDR1 ENHRY, CDR2 SYGVKD. CDR3 DNA sequence: TGTGCCATCAGTCCGGGAAACTATGGCTACACCTTC. Its translation: CAISPGNYGYTF.

V is TRBV2 and J is TRBJ2-1, with D maybe TRBD2 (7 bases). Germline V gives CDR1 SNHLY, CDR2 FYNNEI. V was shortened by 8 bases and J by 6 bases, with 17 bases between the two germline ends. The CDR3 contains 14 residues. Here the CDR3 DNA reads TGTGCCAGCCAAGGGGGGGCTGTCGGCAATGAGCAGTTCTTC. It yields the protein CASQGGAVGNEQFF.

V usage is TRBV10-3 and J usage is TRBJ1-2, with TRBD1 as a possible D gene (6 bases). Germline CDR1 is ENHRY and CDR2 is SYGVKD. V was pared by 4 bases and J by 4 bases, with 10 bases between. The CDR3 runs to 13 residues. The CDR3 bases are TGTGCCATCAGTGGGACAGCCGTCTATGGCTACACCTTC. It codes for CAISGTAVYGYTF.

The rearrangement uses TRBV14 and TRBJ1-2; unclear D gene. The CDR3 contains 15 residues. Germline V gene sequence: CDR1 SGHDN, CDR2 FVKESK. V lost 2 bases and J lost 2, with 12 bases in between. DNA for the CDR3: TGTGCCAGCAGCCAACAGGTCAGAACGAACTATGGCTACACCTTC. This gives the protein CASSQQVRTNYGYTF. Supplemented by reference TRBV14 and TRBJ1-2, the full variable domain reads EAGVTQFPSHSVIEKGQTVTLRCDPISGHDNLYWYRRVMGKEIKFLLHFVKESKQDESGMPNNRFLAERTGGTYSTLKVQPAELEDSGVYFCASSQQVRTNYGYTFGSGTRLTVV.

This sequence joins TRBV6-2 or TRBV6-3 and TRBJ1-2; 7 nucleotides match TRBD1. The CDR3 is 15 residues long. Germline V gene sequence: CDR1 MNHEY, CDR2 SVGEGT. The junction had 5 bases not matched to a gene; V was cut back by 2 bases and J by 2 bases. CDR3 sequence: CASSYHVDRNYGYTF. Written as DNA, the CDR3 is TGTGCCAGCAGTTACCATGTGGACAGGAACTATGGCTACACCTTC.

The rearrangement joins TRBV25-1 to TRBJ2-5; D perhaps matches TRBD1 (6 bases). V was trimmed by 4 bases and J by 2 bases, leaving 14 bases between them. Germline CDR1 and CDR2: MGHDK and SYGVNS. The CDR3 has 15 amino acids. Here the CDR3 reads CASSARGSKQETQYF. The CDR3 DNA reads TGTGCCAGCAGTGCGAGGGGGTCAAAGCAAGAGACCCAGTACTTC. The variable domain in full, with the rest retrieved from reference TRBV25-1 and TRBJ2-5, is EADIYQTPRYLVIGTGKKITLECSQTMGHDKMYWYQQDPGMELHLIHYSYGVNSTEKGDLSSESTVSRIRTEHFPLTLESARPSHTSQYLCASSARGSKQETQYFGPGTRLLVL.

This clone was recorded only once. The chain joins TRBV30 to TRBJ1-2; possibly TRBD1 for D (6 bases). V lost 4 bases and J lost 2, with 14 bases in between. The CDR3 spans 14 residues. Germline CDR1 GTSNPN, CDR2 SVGIG (reference sequence). The CDR3 nucleotides read TGTGCCTGGACACTACTAGACAGGAACTATGGCTACACCTTC. Translation: CAWTLLDRNYGYTF. The variable domain in full, with the rest retrieved from reference TRBV30 and TRBJ1-2, is SQTIHQWPATLVQPVGSPLSLECTVEGTSNPNLYWYRQAAGRGLQLLFYSVGIGQISSEVPQNLSASRPQDRQFILSSKKLLLSDSGFYLCAWTLLDRNYGYTFGSGTRLTVV.

The chain couples TRBV7-2 to TRBJ2-7; D may match TRBD1 or TRBD2 (6 bases each). Germline V gene sequence: CDR1 SGHTA, CDR2 FQGNSA. V was pared by 8 bases and J by 2 bases, with 16 bases between. The CDR3 loop spans 14 amino acids. The CDR3 spells CASSLGGPTYEQYF. DNA for the CDR3: TGTGCCAGCTCCTTAGGGGGGCCTACCTACGAGCAGTACTTC. The complete variable domain, with remaining parts taken from reference TRBV7-2 and TRBJ2-7, reads GAGVSQSPSNKVTEKGKDVELRCDPISGHTALYWYRQSLGQGLEFLIYFQGNSAPDKSGLPSDRFSAERTGGSVSTLTIQRTQQEDSAVYLCASSLGGPTYEQYFGPGTRLTVT.

The chain employs TRBV4-2 and TRBJ2-1; 10 nucleotides line up with TRBD2. V shed 4 bases and J 4 bases; nucleotides not matched to a gene: 22. This CDR3 region has 21 residues. Germline lookup yields CDR1 LGHNA and CDR2 YNFKEQ. For the CDR3, the DNA is TGTGCCAGCAGCCCTAAGCGACTAGCGGGTCTTACAGACGTTATTTACAATGAGCAGTTCTTC. Its translation: CASSPKRLAGLTDVIYNEQFF.

V gene TRBV25-1 combines with J gene TRBJ2-7; D might be TRBD2 (6 bases). The CDR3 totals 15 residues. Trimming removed 1 base at V and 3 bases at J, with 13 bases between. Germline V gene lookup returns CDR1 MGHDK and CDR2 SYGVNS. The CDR3 DNA reads as TGTGCCAGCAGTGAATGGCGGGGCGGGATCTACGAGCAGTACTTC. The encoded protein is CASSEWRGGIYEQYF.

CDR3 amino acids: CASSSGGADEQFF. In DNA form, the CDR3 reads TGTGCCAGTAGTAGCGGGGGGGCCGACGAGCAGTTCTTC. The chain links TRBV19 to TRBJ2-1; 9 positions agree with TRBD2. The ends lost 4 bases at V and 10 bases at J; junction bases unmatched: 5. CDR3 length: 13 amino acids. The germline V gene has CDR1 LNHDA and CDR2 SQIVND (reference sequence).

The chain links TRBV9 to TRBJ1-2; 9 bases are a match to TRBD1. Germline CDR1 reads SGDLS; CDR2 reads YYNGEE. V lost 1 base, J lost 2 bases, and 3 bases stayed unmatched. The CDR3 is 15 residues long. The CDR3 region is CASSVPGTGNYGYTF. For the CDR3, the DNA is TGTGCCAGCAGCGTACCGGGGACAGGGAACTATGGCTACACCTTC.

This chain links TRBV6-2 or TRBV6-3 with TRBJ1-2, with D perhaps matching TRBD1 (5 bases). The CDR3 runs to 13 residues. Germline assignment: CDR1 MNHEY and CDR2 SVGEGT. With 5 bases removed from V and 6 bases from J, the gap between germline ends came to 13 bases. The CDR3 here is CASSPGRVNGYTF. DNA of the CDR3: TGTGCCAGCAGTCCGGGCAGGGTGAATGGCTACACCTTC.